This is a list of T cell receptor beta chains from one sample in a study of CD8 T cells in Susac syndrome. MiXCR, applied by TCRdb to the immunoSEQ multiplex PCR reads, yields one record per CDR3 protein. Of roughly 120,000 distinct CDR3 sequences in the sample, roughly 94% are singletons; the top ten hold over 0.1%. The sample taken for sequencing was CD4+ T cells from PBMCs. These receptors all come from a human donor with multiple sclerosis. Each CDR3 is given with its conserved first and last residue. The D gene is left open where the match is weak. Clone size is shown for a subset of rows, as once, few, many or a class of expanded clone.

v_gene: TRBV7-2; j_gene: TRBJ2-2; len: 14; d_gene: TRBD2; abundance: -; CDR3nt: TGTGCCAGCAGCTGGACTAGCGACACCGGGGAGCTGTTTTTT; CDR3aa: CASSWTSDTGELFF
v_gene: TRBV25-1; j_gene: TRBJ1-2; len: 13; d_gene: TRBD1; abundance: -; CDR3nt: TGTGCCAGCAGTGCGAGACAGGGGGCGGGCTACACCTTC; CDR3aa: CASSARQGAGYTF
v_gene: TRBV7-9; j_gene: TRBJ2-3; len: 18; d_gene: TRBD2; abundance: -; CDR3nt: TGTGCCAGCAGCTTCAAAGGACTAGCGGGAGTTGGGACAGATACGCAGTATTTT; CDR3aa: CASSFKGLAGVGTDTQYF
v_gene: TRBV6-5; j_gene: TRBJ1-6; len: 14; d_gene: -; abundance: -; CDR3nt: TGTGCCAGCAGATCGACAGCCCTTGGTTCACCCCTCCACTTT; CDR3aa: CASRSTALGSPLHF
v_gene: TRBV10-2; j_gene: TRBJ2-1; len: 14; d_gene: TRBD2; abundance: -; CDR3nt: TGCGCCAGCAAGTGGCGGGAGGGATACAATGAGCAGTTCTTC; CDR3aa: CASKWREGYNEQFF
v_gene: TRBV6-6; j_gene: TRBJ2-7; len: 12; d_gene: -; abundance: -; CDR3nt: TGTGCCAGCAGCTTAACTAGTAGCGAGCAGTACTTC; CDR3aa: CASSLTSSEQYF
v_gene: TRBV29-1; j_gene: TRBJ1-1; len: 10; d_gene: -; abundance: -; CDR3nt: TGCAGCCTAGGGGACACTGAAGCTTTCTTT; CDR3aa: CSLGDTEAFF
v_gene: TRBV20-1; j_gene: TRBJ2-7; len: 12; d_gene: -; abundance: -; CDR3nt: TGCAGTGCTAGCACCAGCAGGGGAGAGCAGTACTTC; CDR3aa: CSASTSRGEQYF
v_gene: TRBV7-9; j_gene: TRBJ1-1; len: 16; d_gene: TRBD1; abundance: -; CDR3nt: TGTGCCAGCAGCTACCACAGGGGGCTGCGGGGCACTGAAGCTTTCTTT; CDR3aa: CASSYHRGLRGTEAFF
v_gene: TRBV7-9; j_gene: TRBJ2-5; len: 16; d_gene: -; abundance: -; CDR3nt: TGTGCCAGCAGCTCCCCGGTCGCGGAGTACCAAGAGACCCAGTACTTC; CDR3aa: CASSSPVAEYQETQYF
v_gene: TRBV23-1; j_gene: TRBJ2-6; len: 20; d_gene: -; abundance: -; CDR3nt: TGCGCCAGCAGTCTCGCGGTGGGGGCTATATACCCCCATGGGGCCAACGTCCTGACTTTC; CDR3aa: CASSLAVGAIYPHGANVLTF
v_gene: TRBV5-4; j_gene: TRBJ1-2; len: 16; d_gene: TRBD1; abundance: -; CDR3nt: TGTGCCAGCAGCCCACCTAGTATACAGGGGAACTATGGCTACACCTTC; CDR3aa: CASSPPSIQGNYGYTF
v_gene: TRBV30; j_gene: TRBJ2-1; len: 13; d_gene: -; abundance: -; CDR3nt: TGTGCCTGGAGCGGGGTTCAGGGATACGAGCAGTTCTTC; CDR3aa: CAWSGVQGYEQFF
v_gene: TRBV7-9; j_gene: TRBJ2-7; len: 15; d_gene: -; abundance: -; CDR3nt: TGTGCCAGCAGCCCGTTTGGGGACACGTCCTACGAGCAGTACTTC; CDR3aa: CASSPFGDTSYEQYF
v_gene: TRBV19; j_gene: TRBJ2-3; len: 17; d_gene: -; abundance: -; CDR3nt: TGTGCCAGTAGTATAGAGGCCAGCGGAGGTGGGACAGATACGCAGTATTTT; CDR3aa: CASSIEASGGGTDTQYF
v_gene: TRBV6-6; j_gene: TRBJ1-1; len: 12; d_gene: -; abundance: -; CDR3nt: TGTGCCAGCAGACAACAGGGCACTGAAGCTTTCTTT; CDR3aa: CASRQQGTEAFF
v_gene: TRBV3-1; j_gene: TRBJ2-1; len: 16; d_gene: -; abundance: -; CDR3nt: TGTGCCAGCAGCCCGTCTCCGGACTTAACCTACAATGAGCAGTTCTTC; CDR3aa: CASSPSPDLTYNEQFF
v_gene: TRBV19; j_gene: TRBJ2-5; len: 14; d_gene: -; abundance: -; CDR3nt: TGTGCCAGTAGTAGCCGGGCCCCGCTCGAGACCCAGTACTTC; CDR3aa: CASSSRAPLETQYF
v_gene: TRBV10-1; j_gene: TRBJ2-7; len: 13; d_gene: TRBD2; abundance: once; CDR3nt: TGCGCCAGCAGTGAGGGCGGGAGAGTCGAGCAGTACTTC; CDR3aa: CASSEGGRVEQYF
v_gene: TRBV7-6; j_gene: TRBJ2-1; len: 16; d_gene: -; abundance: -; CDR3nt: TGTGCCAGCAGCTTAATGGCAGACGAATCCTACAATGAGCAGTTCTTC; CDR3aa: CASSLMADESYNEQFF
v_gene: TRBV6-1; j_gene: TRBJ2-7; len: 15; d_gene: -; abundance: -; CDR3nt: TGTGCCAGCAGTGAGAGGGCGGGAAGCTCCTACGAGCAGTACTTC; CDR3aa: CASSERAGSSYEQYF
v_gene: TRBV9; j_gene: TRBJ2-3; len: 13; d_gene: -; abundance: -; CDR3nt: TGTGCCAGCAGCGTAGTGGCTTCAAATACGCAGTATTTT; CDR3aa: CASSVVASNTQYF
v_gene: TRBV6-6; j_gene: TRBJ2-7; len: 14; d_gene: -; abundance: -; CDR3nt: TGTGCCAGCAGTCCCGGAGACAGACCCTACGAGCAGTACTTC; CDR3aa: CASSPGDRPYEQYF
v_gene: TRBV29-1; j_gene: TRBJ2-1; len: 12; d_gene: -; abundance: -; CDR3nt: TGCAGCGTCCCGAGGGCCTACAATGAGCAGTTCTTC; CDR3aa: CSVPRAYNEQFF
v_gene: TRBV5-1; j_gene: TRBJ1-2; len: 13; d_gene: -; abundance: -; CDR3nt: TGCGCCAGCAGAAGGGATGCAGACTATGGCTACACCTTC; CDR3aa: CASRRDADYGYTF
v_gene: TRBV30; j_gene: TRBJ1-1; len: 15; d_gene: TRBD1; abundance: -; CDR3nt: TGTGCCTGGAGCCGACGGACAGGAGGCTTCTCTGAAGCTTTCTTT; CDR3aa: CAWSRRTGGFSEAFF
v_gene: TRBV3-1; j_gene: TRBJ2-5; len: 14; d_gene: -; abundance: -; CDR3nt: TGTGCCAGCAGCCCCCTGACTATAAAAGAGACCCAGTACTTC; CDR3aa: CASSPLTIKETQYF
v_gene: TRBV6-5; j_gene: TRBJ2-7; len: 12; d_gene: -; abundance: -; CDR3nt: TGTGCCAGCAGGGGCCAGACCTACGAGCAGTACTTC; CDR3aa: CASRGQTYEQYF
v_gene: TRBV29-1; j_gene: TRBJ2-7; len: 12; d_gene: -; abundance: -; CDR3nt: TGCAGCTTTCGCGGCAGCTCCTACGAGCAGTACTTC; CDR3aa: CSFRGSSYEQYF
v_gene: TRBV27; j_gene: TRBJ1-1; len: 14; d_gene: TRBD1; abundance: once; CDR3nt: TGTGCCAGCTCACCCAGGGGGATGAACACTGAAGCTTTCTTT; CDR3aa: CASSPRGMNTEAFF
v_gene: TRBV3-1; j_gene: TRBJ2-1; len: 14; d_gene: -; abundance: -; CDR3nt: TGTGCCAGCAGCCAAGAGGGCTCCTACAATGAGCAGTTCTTC; CDR3aa: CASSQEGSYNEQFF
v_gene: TRBV9; j_gene: TRBJ1-3; len: 19; d_gene: -; abundance: -; CDR3nt: TGTGCCAGCAGCGTAGGGGGTTCGGATCGGCCTCCAGGTGGAAACACCATATATTTT; CDR3aa: CASSVGGSDRPPGGNTIYF
v_gene: TRBV28; j_gene: TRBJ1-5; len: 15; d_gene: -; abundance: -; CDR3nt: TGTGCCAGCAGTTCGACTGCCCGGGGCAATCAGCCCCAGCATTTT; CDR3aa: CASSSTARGNQPQHF
v_gene: TRBV5-4; j_gene: TRBJ1-3; len: 14; d_gene: -; abundance: -; CDR3nt: TGTGCCAGCAGCTTGGGACAGAATCGAAACACCATATATTTT; CDR3aa: CASSLGQNRNTIYF
v_gene: TRBV7-9; j_gene: TRBJ1-2; len: 15; d_gene: -; abundance: -; CDR3nt: TGTGCCAGCGTCCTCGAGACCCGCTCGCTCTATGGCTACACCTTC; CDR3aa: CASVLETRSLYGYTF
v_gene: TRBV7-2; j_gene: TRBJ2-7; len: 15; d_gene: -; abundance: -; CDR3nt: TGTGCCAGCAGATCCCCCGGGCCGACAGGCTACGAGCAGTACTTC; CDR3aa: CASRSPGPTGYEQYF
v_gene: TRBV5-1; j_gene: TRBJ2-7; len: 14; d_gene: -; abundance: -; CDR3nt: TGCGCCAGCAGAGAAGGGACGTCGTCCTACGAGCAGTACTTC; CDR3aa: CASREGTSSYEQYF
v_gene: TRBV7-2; j_gene: TRBJ1-3; len: 14; d_gene: -; abundance: once; CDR3nt: TGTGCCAGCAGCGACAGGACTTCTGGAAACACCATATATTTT; CDR3aa: CASSDRTSGNTIYF
v_gene: TRBV7-9; j_gene: TRBJ2-6; len: 19; d_gene: TRBD1; abundance: -; CDR3nt: TGTGCCAGCAGCTTAGCCCGGACAGGGCCCTCATCTGGGGCCAACGTCCTGACTTTC; CDR3aa: CASSLARTGPSSGANVLTF
v_gene: TRBV9; j_gene: TRBJ2-3; len: 14; d_gene: -; abundance: few; CDR3nt: TGTGCCAGCAGCGTAGGCGTCCTCCAAGATACGCAGTATTTT; CDR3aa: CASSVGVLQDTQYF
v_gene: TRBV2; j_gene: TRBJ1-5; len: 14; d_gene: -; abundance: -; CDR3nt: TGTGCCAGCAGATACACAGGGATCAATCAGCCCCAGCATTTT; CDR3aa: CASRYTGINQPQHF
v_gene: TRBV27; j_gene: TRBJ2-2; len: 13; d_gene: -; abundance: -; CDR3nt: TGTGCCAGCAGTTACTGGTTGTCCGGGGAGCTGTTTTTT; CDR3aa: CASSYWLSGELFF
v_gene: TRBV10-3; j_gene: TRBJ1-1; len: 13; d_gene: TRBD1; abundance: -; CDR3nt: TGTGCCATCTCGGCCGGGACAGGGGTTGAAGCTTTCTTT; CDR3aa: CAISAGTGVEAFF
v_gene: TRBV2; j_gene: TRBJ2-2; len: 13; d_gene: -; abundance: -; CDR3nt: TGTGCCAGCAGTGTTGGGGGCACCGGGGAGCTGTTTTTT; CDR3aa: CASSVGGTGELFF
v_gene: TRBV7-9; j_gene: TRBJ2-3; len: 14; d_gene: -; abundance: -; CDR3nt: TGTGCCAGCAGCTTAGGCCGAAGCACAGATACGCAGTATTTT; CDR3aa: CASSLGRSTDTQYF
v_gene: TRBV12-3/TRBV12-4; j_gene: TRBJ1-5; len: 13; d_gene: TRBD1; abundance: -; CDR3nt: TGTGCCAGCAGCCCACAGGGGCCGCAGCCCCAGCATTTT; CDR3aa: CASSPQGPQPQHF
v_gene: TRBV9; j_gene: TRBJ2-1; len: 14; d_gene: TRBD1; abundance: -; CDR3nt: TGTGCCAGCAGCGCAGTGGGACAGAACAATGAGCAGTTCTTC; CDR3aa: CASSAVGQNNEQFF
v_gene: TRBV5-6; j_gene: TRBJ2-7; len: 13; d_gene: -; abundance: -; CDR3nt: TGTGCCAGCAGCTTGGGCCGACGCTACGAGCAGTACTTC; CDR3aa: CASSLGRRYEQYF
v_gene: TRBV15; j_gene: TRBJ1-1; len: 14; d_gene: -; abundance: -; CDR3nt: -; CDR3aa: CATSRVGAGTEVFF
v_gene: TRBV20-1; j_gene: TRBJ1-1; len: 14; d_gene: -; abundance: -; CDR3nt: TGCAGTGCCGACGGGCCCTTGGGGAGGACTGAAGCTTTCTTT; CDR3aa: CSADGPLGRTEAFF
v_gene: TRBV7-2; j_gene: TRBJ1-1; len: 15; d_gene: TRBD1; abundance: -; CDR3nt: TGTGCCAGCAGCTTATTTGGGACAGTGAACACTGAAGCTTTCTTT; CDR3aa: CASSLFGTVNTEAFF
v_gene: TRBV3-1; j_gene: TRBJ1-2; len: 14; d_gene: TRBD1; abundance: -; CDR3nt: TGTGCCAGCAGCCAAGATCAAAGGGGGCAAGGCTACACCTTC; CDR3aa: CASSQDQRGQGYTF
v_gene: TRBV29-1; j_gene: TRBJ2-1; len: 16; d_gene: -; abundance: -; CDR3nt: TGCAGCGTTGAAGATCCCACAGGGCCTTCCTACAATGAGCAGTTCTTC; CDR3aa: CSVEDPTGPSYNEQFF
v_gene: TRBV6-1; j_gene: TRBJ2-7; len: 16; d_gene: -; abundance: -; CDR3nt: TGTGCCAGCAGTGACTTAAGTGGAGCTAGCTACTACGAGCAGTACTTC; CDR3aa: CASSDLSGASYYEQYF
v_gene: TRBV11-2; j_gene: TRBJ1-1; len: 12; d_gene: -; abundance: once; CDR3nt: TGTGCCAGCAGCTTGGAATACACTGAAGCTTTCTTT; CDR3aa: CASSLEYTEAFF
v_gene: TRBV29-1; j_gene: TRBJ1-1; len: 14; d_gene: -; abundance: -; CDR3nt: TGCGGCTGTGCTGGGACCGATAGGGACACTGAAGCTTTCTTT; CDR3aa: CGCAGTDRDTEAFF
v_gene: TRBV29-1; j_gene: TRBJ1-2; len: 12; d_gene: -; abundance: -; CDR3nt: TGCAGCGTGATGGGGGGGGACTATGGCTACACCTTC; CDR3aa: CSVMGGDYGYTF
v_gene: TRBV30; j_gene: TRBJ1-4; len: 15; d_gene: TRBD1; abundance: -; CDR3nt: TGTGCCTGGAGTGCCCCGGGACAGGGCGATGAAAAACTGTTTTTT; CDR3aa: CAWSAPGQGDEKLFF